This T cell receptor (beta chain) comes out of a study of cytomegalovirus exposure and HLA in healthy donors. Study-wide findings and caveats: Later, an analysis found that TCR clusters from the first cohort tended to co-occur in the roughly 110 validation repertoires. Rare TCR sequences predominated, though certain public TCRs were found in many donors. There were about 160 TCR beta chains listed as cytomegalovirus-associated.

This clone was counted between two and nine times. Its antigen is unidentified. Clones were read by immunoSEQ multiplex PCR, and TCRdb kept only the in-frame ones, dropping some. The table includes 110,000 or so clones, around nine tenths detected once. The donors were in the roughly 120-subject validation cohort, distinct from the approximately 700-subject first cohort. The ends were cut back, 6 bases at V and 4 bases at J, with 12 bases in the middle. CDR1 and CDR2 from the germline V gene are MDHEN and SYDVKM. The CDR3 consists of 13 residues. Sequencing was performed on PBMCs. The chain links TRBV28 to TRBJ1-1, with a tentative D call TRBD1 (6 bases). The clonotype originates from a woman aged 18-29 years in good health and CMV-seronegative. The CDR3, as DNA: TGTGCCAGCAGCTATACAGGGCCCACTGAAGCTTTCTTT. It translates to CASSYTGPTEAFF. The whole variable domain, remainder taken from reference TRBV28 and TRBJ1-1, is DVKVTQSSRYLVKRTGEKVFLECVQDMDHENMFWYRQDPGLGLRLIYFSYDVKMKEKGDIPEGYSVSREKKERFSLILESASTNQTSMYLCASSYTGPTEAFFGQGTRLTVV.